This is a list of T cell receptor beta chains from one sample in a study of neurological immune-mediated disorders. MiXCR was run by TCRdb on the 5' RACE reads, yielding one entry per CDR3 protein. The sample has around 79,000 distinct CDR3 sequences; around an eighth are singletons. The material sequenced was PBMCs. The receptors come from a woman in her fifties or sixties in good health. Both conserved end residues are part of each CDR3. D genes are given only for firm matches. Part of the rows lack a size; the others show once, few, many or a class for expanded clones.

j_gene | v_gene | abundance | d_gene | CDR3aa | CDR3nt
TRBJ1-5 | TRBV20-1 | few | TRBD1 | CSAREGQGEQPQHF | TGCAGTGCTAGAGAGGGACAGGGGGAACAGCCCCAGCATTTT
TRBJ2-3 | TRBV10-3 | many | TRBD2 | CAISESPSGVDTQYF | TGTGCCATCAGTGAGTCCCCCAGCGGGGTAGATACGCAGTATTTT
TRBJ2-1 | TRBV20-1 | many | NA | CSARGLGDEQFF | TGCAGTGCTAGAGGACTAGGGGATGAGCAGTTCTTC
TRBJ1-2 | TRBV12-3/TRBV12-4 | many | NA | CASKWGSTIYGYTF | TGTGCCAGCAAATGGGGCAGTACGATCTATGGCTACACCTTC
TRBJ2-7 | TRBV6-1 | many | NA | CASSEWDNHYEQYF | TGTGCCAGCAGTGAATGGGACAATCACTACGAGCAGTACTTC
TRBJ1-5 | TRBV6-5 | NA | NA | CASSYDRSNQPQHF | TGTGCCAGCAGTTACGACCGAAGCAATCAGCCCCAGCATTTT
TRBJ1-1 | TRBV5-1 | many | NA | CASAQGHGTTEAFF | TGCGCCAGCGCCCAGGGGCATGGAACCACTGAAGCTTTCTTT
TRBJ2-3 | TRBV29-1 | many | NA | CSVGTGEGVDTQYF | TGCAGCGTCGGTACCGGGGAAGGAGTAGATACGCAGTATTTT
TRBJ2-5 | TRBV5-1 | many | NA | CASSYRQPQQETQYF | TGCGCCAGCAGCTACCGACAGCCGCAACAGGAGACCCAGTACTTC
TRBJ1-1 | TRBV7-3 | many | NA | CASSYGVNTEAFF | TGTGCCAGCAGCTACGGTGTGAACACTGAAGCTTTCTTT
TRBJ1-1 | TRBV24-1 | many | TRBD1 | CATSDPRTGDTEAFF | TGTGCCACCAGTGATCCCAGGACAGGGGACACTGAAGCTTTCTTT
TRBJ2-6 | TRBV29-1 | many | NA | CSVEGESGANVLTF | TGCAGCGTCGAGGGGGAGTCTGGGGCCAACGTCCTGACTTTC
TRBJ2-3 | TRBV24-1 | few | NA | CATSDPRWDTQYF | TGTGCCACCAGTGATCCGCGATGGGATACGCAGTATTTT
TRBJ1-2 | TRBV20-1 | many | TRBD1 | CSARGTGGNYGYTF | TGCAGTGCTAGGGGGACAGGGGGCAACTATGGCTACACCTTC
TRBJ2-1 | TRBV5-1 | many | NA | CASSIRTHSGNEQFF | TGCGCCAGCAGCATCCGGACACATTCGGGCAATGAGCAGTTCTTC
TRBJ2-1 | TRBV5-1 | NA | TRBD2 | CASSPPWASGSNEQFF | TGCGCCAGCAGTCCCCCCTGGGCTAGCGGGAGTAATGAGCAGTTCTTC
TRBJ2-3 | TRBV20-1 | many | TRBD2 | CSASGLAGDLFLSDLTDTQYF | TGCAGTGCAAGCGGACTAGCGGGAGATTTGTTTTTATCCGACCTTACAGATACGCAGTATTTT
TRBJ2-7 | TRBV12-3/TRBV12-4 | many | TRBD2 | CASRYGRAAGGPEQYF | TGTGCCAGCAGATACGGTCGGGCAGCGGGAGGGCCCGAGCAGTACTTC
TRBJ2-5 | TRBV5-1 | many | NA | CASSLERQETQYF | TGCGCCAGCAGCTTGGAGAGGCAAGAGACCCAGTACTTC
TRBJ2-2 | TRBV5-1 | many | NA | CASSLVQVYTGELFF | TGCGCCAGCAGCTTGGTCCAGGTATACACCGGGGAGCTGTTTTTT
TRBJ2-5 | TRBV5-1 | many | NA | CASSLAARAEETQYF | TGCGCCAGCAGCTTGGCCGCCCGGGCAGAAGAGACCCAGTACTTC
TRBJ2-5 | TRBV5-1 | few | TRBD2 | CASSSSGLAGGDSPPETQYF | TGCGCCAGCAGCTCATCCGGACTAGCGGGGGGCGACTCTCCCCCAGAGACCCAGTACTTC
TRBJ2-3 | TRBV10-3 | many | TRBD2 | CAISRAAGGPNTQYF | TGTGCCATCAGTCGGGCAGCGGGAGGGCCGAATACGCAGTATTTT
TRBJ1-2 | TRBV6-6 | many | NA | CASSYMGGYTF | TGTGCCAGCAGTTACATGGGGGGCTACACCTTC
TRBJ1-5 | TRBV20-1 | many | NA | CSARVPGGPNQPQHF | TGCAGTGCTAGAGTCCCCGGGGGGCCCAATCAGCCCCAGCATTTT
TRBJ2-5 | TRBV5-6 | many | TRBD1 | CASSGDQGAGETQYF | TGTGCCAGCAGCGGAGACCAGGGGGCAGGAGAGACCCAGTACTTC
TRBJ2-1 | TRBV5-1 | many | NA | CASSPLSSSYNEQFF | TGCGCCAGCAGCCCTCTATCGAGCTCCTACAATGAGCAGTTCTTC
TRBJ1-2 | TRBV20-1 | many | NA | CSARDLQGTGYTF | TGCAGTGCTAGAGATCTTCAGGGAACCGGCTACACCTTC
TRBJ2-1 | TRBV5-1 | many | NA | CASSLGGASYNEQFF | TGCGCCAGCAGCTTAGGCGGGGCCTCCTACAATGAGCAGTTCTTC
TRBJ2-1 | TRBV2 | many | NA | CASIEGARYNEQFF | TGTGCCAGCATAGAAGGGGCGAGGTACAATGAGCAGTTCTTC
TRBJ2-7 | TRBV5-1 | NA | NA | CASSSGGSSSTYEQYF | TGCGCCAGCAGCTCCGGTGGCAGTAGTTCAACCTACGAGCAGTACTTC
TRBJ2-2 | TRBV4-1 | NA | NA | CASSLIQGSGTGELFF | TGCGCCAGCAGCCTCATCCAGGGGAGTGGGACCGGGGAGCTGTTTTTT
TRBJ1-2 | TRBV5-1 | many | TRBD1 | CASSPQGVNGYTF | TGCGCCAGCAGCCCTCAGGGGGTAAACGGCTACACCTTC
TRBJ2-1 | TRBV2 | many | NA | CASIDGLYNEQFF | TGTGCCAGCATCGATGGACTGTACAATGAGCAGTTCTTC
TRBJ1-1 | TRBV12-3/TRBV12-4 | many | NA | CASSATGRPKNTEAFF | TGTGCCAGCAGTGCCACCGGGCGGCCCAAGAACACTGAAGCTTTCTTT
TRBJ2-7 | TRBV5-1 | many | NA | CASGEQGEQYF | TGCGCCAGCGGGGAACAAGGCGAGCAGTACTTC
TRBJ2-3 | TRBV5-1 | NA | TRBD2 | CASSFGTSSITDTQYF | TGCGCCAGCAGCTTTGGGACTAGCTCTATTACAGATACGCAGTATTTT
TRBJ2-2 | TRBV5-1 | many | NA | CASSFAQSTTGELFF | TGCGCCAGCAGCTTTGCCCAGTCGACCACCGGGGAGCTGTTTTTT
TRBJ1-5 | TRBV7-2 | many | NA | CASSPTDPQPQHF | TGTGCCAGCAGCCCGACTGACCCCCAGCCCCAGCATTTT
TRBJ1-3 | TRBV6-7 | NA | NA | CASSYEIGGCGNTIYF | TGTGCCAGCAGTTACGAAATTGGCGGCTGCGGAAACACCATATATTTT
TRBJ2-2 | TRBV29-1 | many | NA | CSAGGRNTGELFF | TGCAGCGCCGGGGGCAGGAACACCGGGGAGCTGTTTTTT
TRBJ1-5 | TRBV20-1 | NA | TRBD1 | CSARDAGGSQPQHF | TGCAGTGCTAGAGATGCAGGGGGGAGTCAGCCCCAGCATTTT
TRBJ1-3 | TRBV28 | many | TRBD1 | CASSLFHRGPGTGSGNTIYF | TGTGCCAGCAGTTTATTCCACCGGGGGCCCGGGACAGGCTCTGGAAACACCATATATTTT
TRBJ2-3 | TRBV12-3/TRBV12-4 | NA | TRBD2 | CASSSLWTSGGYTDTQYF | TGTGCCAGCAGCAGCCTGTGGACTAGCGGGGGGTACACAGATACGCAGTATTTT
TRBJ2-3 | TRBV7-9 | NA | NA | CASSLRALRDTQYF | TGTGCCAGCAGCTTACGGGCTTTGAGGGATACGCAGTATTTT
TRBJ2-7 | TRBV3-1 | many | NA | CASSQDRGRTYEQYF | TGTGCCAGCAGCCAAGATCGCGGCAGAACCTACGAGCAGTACTTC
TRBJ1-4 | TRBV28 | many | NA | CASSLWEGATNEKLFF | TGTGCCAGCAGTTTATGGGAGGGAGCAACTAATGAAAAACTGTTTTTT
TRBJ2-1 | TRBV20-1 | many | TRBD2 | CSARVEGTSGRGEQFF | TGCAGTGCTAGAGTCGAGGGGACTAGCGGGAGAGGTGAGCAGTTCTTC
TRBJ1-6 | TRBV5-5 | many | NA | CASSLNSQNSPLHF | TGTGCCAGCAGCTTGAACAGCCAAAATTCACCCCTCCACTTT
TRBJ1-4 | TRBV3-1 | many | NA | CASRPTGTTNEKLFF | TGTGCCAGCCGCCCGACAGGTACTACTAATGAAAAACTGTTTTTT
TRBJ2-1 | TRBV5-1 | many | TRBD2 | CASSLALAGYNEQFF | TGCGCCAGCAGCTTGGCCCTAGCGGGGTACAATGAGCAGTTCTTC
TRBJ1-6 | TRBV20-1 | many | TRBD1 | CSARAGTGDSPLHF | TGCAGTGCTAGGGCCGGGACAGGGGATTCACCCCTCCACTTT
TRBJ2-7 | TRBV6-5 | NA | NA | CASSNSQGYEQYF | TGTGCCAGCAGTAACTCGCAGGGATACGAGCAGTACTTC